Presented here are 3 T cell receptor beta chains from one specimen sequenced in a study of T cell responses to AZD1222 COVID-19 vaccine. Assay: immunoSEQ multiplex PCR; the TCRdb copy retains only in-frame clones and omits some. The data contain more than 150,000 clones, over 80% of them singletons. The sample in question was peripheral blood, obtained on day 0 of AZD1222 vaccination. The source is an adult in good health.

The chain has TRBV18 and TRBJ2-4, with D tentatively TRBD2 (5 bases). Germline loops: CDR1 KGHSH, CDR2 LQKENI. This CDR3 region has 15 residues. V was clipped by 6 bases and J by 7 bases, with 19 bases between them. CDR3 DNA sequence: TGTGCCAGCTCTCCTACGAGTTCTAGCTACAACATTCAGTACTTC. Translation gives CASSPTSSSYNIQYF.

The V gene is TRBV6-1, the J gene TRBJ2-5; tentative D call: TRBD1 (5 bases). The ends were cut back, 3 bases at V and 6 bases at J, with 11 bases in the middle. The CDR3 spans 13 residues. CDR1 and CDR2 (germline): MNHNS, SASEGT. The CDR3 DNA reads TGTGCCAGCAGTGATCGACAGCTTCAGACCCAGTACTTC. As protein: CASSDRQLQTQYF.

The rearrangement uses TRBV9 and TRBJ2-7; D tentatively reads TRBD1 or TRBD2 (5 bases each). In germline, CDR1 is SGDLS, CDR2 YYNGEE. The CDR3 covers 15 residues. Trimming removed 5 bases at V and 0 bases at J, with 15 bases between. The CDR3 bases are TGTGCCAGCAGTCGCGCGGGTCAGGGCTCCTACGAGCAGTACTTC. Translated: CASSRAGQGSYEQYF.